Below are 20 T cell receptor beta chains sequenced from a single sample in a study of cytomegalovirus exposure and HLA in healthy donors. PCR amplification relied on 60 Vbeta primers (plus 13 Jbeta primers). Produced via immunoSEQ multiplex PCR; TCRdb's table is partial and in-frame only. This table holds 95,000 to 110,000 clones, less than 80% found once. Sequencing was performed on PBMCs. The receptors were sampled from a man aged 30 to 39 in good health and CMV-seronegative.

The CDR3 region is CASRPGQGPRETQYF. As DNA, the CDR3 is TGTGCCAGCAGGCCGGGACAGGGGCCCAGGGAGACCCAGTACTTC. The chain links TRBV27 to TRBJ2-5; 10 nucleotides line up with TRBD1. Germline CDR1 reads MNHEY; CDR2 reads SMNVEV (reference sequence). J was trimmed by 5 bases and V by 6 bases; bases with no gene match: 9. This CDR3 comprises 15 residues.

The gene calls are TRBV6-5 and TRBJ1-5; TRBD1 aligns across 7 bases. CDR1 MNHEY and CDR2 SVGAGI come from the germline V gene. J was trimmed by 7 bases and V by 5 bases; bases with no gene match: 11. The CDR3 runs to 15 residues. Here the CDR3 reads CASSHRGLLGQPQHF. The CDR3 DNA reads TGTGCCAGCAGTCACAGGGGCCTCCTCGGGCAGCCCCAGCATTTT.

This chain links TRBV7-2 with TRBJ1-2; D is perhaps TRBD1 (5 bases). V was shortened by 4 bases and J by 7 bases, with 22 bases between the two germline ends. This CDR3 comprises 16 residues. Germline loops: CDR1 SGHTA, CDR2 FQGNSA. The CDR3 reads CASSWGRGSSSAGYTF. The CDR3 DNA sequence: TGTGCCAGCAGCTGGGGGAGGGGATCCTCATCCGCTGGCTACACCTTC.

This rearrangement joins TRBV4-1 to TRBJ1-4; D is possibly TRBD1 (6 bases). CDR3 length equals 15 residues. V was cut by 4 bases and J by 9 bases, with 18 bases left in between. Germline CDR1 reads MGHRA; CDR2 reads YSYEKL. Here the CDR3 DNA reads TGCGCCAGCAGCCCACCACAGGGTCATATTCAAAAACTGTTTTTT. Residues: CASSPPQGHIQKLFF.

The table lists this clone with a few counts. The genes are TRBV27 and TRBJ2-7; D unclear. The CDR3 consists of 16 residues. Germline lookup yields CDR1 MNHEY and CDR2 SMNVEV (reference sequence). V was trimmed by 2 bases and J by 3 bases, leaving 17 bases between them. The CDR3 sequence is CASSLGLDWANYEQYF. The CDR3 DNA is TGTGCCAGCAGTTTAGGATTGGATTGGGCCAACTACGAGCAGTACTTC.

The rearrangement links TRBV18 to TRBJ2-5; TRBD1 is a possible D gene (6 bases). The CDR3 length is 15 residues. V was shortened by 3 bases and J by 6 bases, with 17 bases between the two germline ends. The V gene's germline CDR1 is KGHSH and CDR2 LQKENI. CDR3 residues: CASSPLDTGSKTQYF. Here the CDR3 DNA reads TGTGCCAGCTCACCCTTAGATACAGGGTCAAAGACCCAGTACTTC.

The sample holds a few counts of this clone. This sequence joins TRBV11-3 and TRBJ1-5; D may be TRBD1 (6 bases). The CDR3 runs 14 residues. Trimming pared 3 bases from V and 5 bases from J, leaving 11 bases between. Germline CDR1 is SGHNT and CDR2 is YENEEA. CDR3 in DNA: TGTGCCAGCAGCTTGGGTTGGGGGCATCAGCCCCAGCATTTT. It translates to CASSLGWGHQPQHF.

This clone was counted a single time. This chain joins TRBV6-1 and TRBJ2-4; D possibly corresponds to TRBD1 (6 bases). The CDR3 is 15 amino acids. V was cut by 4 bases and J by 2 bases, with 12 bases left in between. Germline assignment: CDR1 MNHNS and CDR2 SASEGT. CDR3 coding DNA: TGTGCCAGCAGTGTGGGGACACGATCCAAAAACATTCAGTACTTC. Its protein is CASSVGTRSKNIQYF.

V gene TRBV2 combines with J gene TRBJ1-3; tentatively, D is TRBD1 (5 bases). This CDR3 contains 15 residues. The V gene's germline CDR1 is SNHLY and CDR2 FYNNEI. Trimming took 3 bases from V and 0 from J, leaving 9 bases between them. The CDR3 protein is CASSELDNSGNTIYF. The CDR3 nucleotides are TGTGCCAGCAGTGAGTTGGACAACTCTGGAAACACCATATATTTT.

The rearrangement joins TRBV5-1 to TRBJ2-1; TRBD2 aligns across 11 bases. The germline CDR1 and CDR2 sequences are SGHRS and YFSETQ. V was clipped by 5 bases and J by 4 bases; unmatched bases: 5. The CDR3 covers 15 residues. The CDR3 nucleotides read TGCGCCAGCAGTAAAGGGACTAGCGGTTACAATGAGCAGTTCTTC. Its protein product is CASSKGTSGYNEQFF.

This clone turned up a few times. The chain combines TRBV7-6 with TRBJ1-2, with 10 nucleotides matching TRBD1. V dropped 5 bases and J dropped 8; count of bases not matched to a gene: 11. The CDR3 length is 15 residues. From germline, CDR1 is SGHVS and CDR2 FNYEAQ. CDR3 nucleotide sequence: TGTGCCAGCAGCACAATCACCGGGACAGGGGACGGCTACACCTTC. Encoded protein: CASSTITGTGDGYTF.

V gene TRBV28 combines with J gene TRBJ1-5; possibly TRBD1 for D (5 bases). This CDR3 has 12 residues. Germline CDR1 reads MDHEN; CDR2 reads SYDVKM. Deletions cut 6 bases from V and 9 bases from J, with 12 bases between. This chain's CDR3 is CASRRQMMPQHF. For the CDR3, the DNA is TGTGCCAGCAGAAGACAGATGATGCCCCAGCATTTT.

Here the CDR3 reads CASSFDGTSGTYNEQFF. CDR3 nucleotides: TGCGCCAGCAGCTTCGACGGGACTAGCGGGACGTACAATGAGCAGTTCTTC. This rearrangement joins TRBV5-1 to TRBJ2-1; 13 nucleotides line up with TRBD2. The junction had 6 bases not matched to a gene; V was cut back by 2 bases and J by 4 bases. The CDR3 is 17 amino acids. Germline CDR1 is SGHRS and CDR2 is YFSETQ. Filled out from reference TRBV5-1 and TRBJ2-1, the complete variable domain reads KAGVTQTPRYLIKTRGQQVTLSCSPISGHRSVSWYQQTPGQGLQFLFEYFSETQRNKGNFPGRFSGRQFSNSRSEMNVSTLELGDSALYLCASSFDGTSGTYNEQFFGPGTRLTVL.

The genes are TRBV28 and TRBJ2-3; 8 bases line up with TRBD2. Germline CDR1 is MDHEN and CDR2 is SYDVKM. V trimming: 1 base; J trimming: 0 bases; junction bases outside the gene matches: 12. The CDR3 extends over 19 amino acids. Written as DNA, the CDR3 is TGTGCCAGCAGTTTATTAGGCCCCCCTAGCGGGCTAAGCACAGATACGCAGTATTTT. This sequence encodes CASSLLGPPSGLSTDTQYF. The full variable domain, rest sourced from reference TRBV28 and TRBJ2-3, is DVKVTQSSRYLVKRTGEKVFLECVQDMDHENMFWYRQDPGLGLRLIYFSYDVKMKEKGDIPEGYSVSREKKERFSLILESASTNQTSMYLCASSLLGPPSGLSTDTQYFGPGTRLTVL.

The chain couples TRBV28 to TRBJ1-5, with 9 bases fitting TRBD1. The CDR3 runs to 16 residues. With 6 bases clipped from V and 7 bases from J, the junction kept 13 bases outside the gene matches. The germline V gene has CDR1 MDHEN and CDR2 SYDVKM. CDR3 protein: CASSKQGARKGQPQHF. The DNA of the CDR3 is TGTGCCAGCAGCAAACAGGGGGCGAGAAAAGGACAGCCCCAGCATTTT.

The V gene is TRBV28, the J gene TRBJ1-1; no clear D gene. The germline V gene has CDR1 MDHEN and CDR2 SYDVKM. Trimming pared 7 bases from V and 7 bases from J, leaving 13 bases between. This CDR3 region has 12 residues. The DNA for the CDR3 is TGTGCCAGCACCGCAGGAACTCGTGAAGCTTTCTTT. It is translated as CASTAGTREAFF. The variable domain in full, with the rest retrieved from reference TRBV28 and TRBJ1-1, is DVKVTQSSRYLVKRTGEKVFLECVQDMDHENMFWYRQDPGLGLRLIYFSYDVKMKEKGDIPEGYSVSREKKERFSLILESASTNQTSMYLCASTAGTREAFFGQGTRLTVV.

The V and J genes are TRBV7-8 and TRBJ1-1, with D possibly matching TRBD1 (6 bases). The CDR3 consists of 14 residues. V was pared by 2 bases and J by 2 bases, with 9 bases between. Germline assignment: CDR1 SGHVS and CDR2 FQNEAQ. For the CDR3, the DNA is TGTGCCAGCAGCTTATCGGGGGGCAACACTGAAGCTTTCTTT. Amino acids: CASSLSGGNTEAFF. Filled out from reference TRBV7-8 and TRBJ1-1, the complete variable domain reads GAGVSQSPRYKVAKRGQDVALRCDPISGHVSLFWYQQALGQGPEFLTYFQNEAQLDKSGLPSDRFFAERPEGSVSTLKIQRTQQEDSAVYLCASSLSGGNTEAFFGQGTRLTVV.

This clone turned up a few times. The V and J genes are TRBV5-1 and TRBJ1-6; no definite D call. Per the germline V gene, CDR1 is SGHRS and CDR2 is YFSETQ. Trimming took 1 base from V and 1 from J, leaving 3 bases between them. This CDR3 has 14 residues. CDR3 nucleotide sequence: TGCGCCAGCAGCTTGACATCCTATAATTCACCCCTCCACTTT. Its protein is CASSLTSYNSPLHF.

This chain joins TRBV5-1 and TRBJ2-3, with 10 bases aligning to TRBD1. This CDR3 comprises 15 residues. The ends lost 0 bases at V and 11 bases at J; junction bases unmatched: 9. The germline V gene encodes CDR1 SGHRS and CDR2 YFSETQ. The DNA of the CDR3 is TGCGCCAGCAGCTTGGAAGGGACAGGGGACGGTGAGCAGTATTTT. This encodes CASSLEGTGDGEQYF.

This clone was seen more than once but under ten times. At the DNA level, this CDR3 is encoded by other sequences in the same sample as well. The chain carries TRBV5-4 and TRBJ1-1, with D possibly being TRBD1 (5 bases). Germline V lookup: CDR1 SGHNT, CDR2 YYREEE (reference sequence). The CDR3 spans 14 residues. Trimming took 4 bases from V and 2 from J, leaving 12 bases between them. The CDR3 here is CASSEQVFNTEAFF. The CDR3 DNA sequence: TGTGCCAGCAGCGAACAGGTTTTTAACACTGAAGCTTTCTTT.